This passage covers 26 T cell receptor beta chains from one sample sequenced in a study of shared clonotypes between healthy human individuals (dated by TCRdb to 2018 to 2020). Preparation of the library involved the immunoSEQ multiplex PCR assay. TCRdb re-hosts the immuneACCESS table, in-frame sequences only. Its copies lack some clones; in the studies checked, an unresolved V gene accounts for under half of them, and the cause for the rest is not known. This sample gives about 980,000 clones in total; over 75% of them show up just once. Jointly, the top ten make up nearly 1.5% of the sample. Sequencing was carried out using memory CD4+ T cells sorted from blood. The cell subset or site label corresponds to: CD45RA-negative fraction. Receptors originate from a man aged 18 to 35 in good health.

J is TRBJ1-4 and V is TRBV7-9; D possibly corresponds to TRBD1 (5 bases). Trimming pared 3 bases from V and 6 bases from J, leaving 11 bases between. CDR1 is SEHNR, CDR2 FQNEAQ, per germline (reference sequence). This CDR3 is 14 amino acids long. CDR3 DNA: TGTGCCAGCAGCTTTGGTTTCAGGGATGAAAAACTGTTTTTT. Translating it yields CASSFGFRDEKLFF.

J is TRBJ2-7 and V is TRBV30; TRBD1 aligns across 11 bases. This CDR3 is 13 amino acids long. The germline gives CDR1 GTSNPN, CDR2 SVGIG (reference sequence). V lost 7 bases, J lost 0 bases, and 2 bases stayed unmatched. The DNA of the CDR3 is TGTGCCTACGGACAGGGGGCCTCCTACGAGCAGTACTTC. This sequence encodes CAYGQGASYEQYF.

The gene calls are TRBV10-3 and TRBJ1-5; 7 bases are a match to TRBD1. Trimming cost V 4 bases and J 3 bases; bases outside gene matches: 6. Germline V gene lookup returns CDR1 ENHRY and CDR2 SYGVKD. The CDR3 has 15 amino acids. This chain's CDR3 is CAISGDSTPNQPQHF. The CDR3 DNA reads TGTGCCATCAGTGGGGACAGTACGCCCAATCAGCCCCAGCATTTT.

This clone appeared many times. Written as DNA, the CDR3 is TGTGCCAGCAGCCTAGTTCGGGACTACCGGGAGACCCAGTACTTC. Amino acid sequence: CASSLVRDYRETQYF. The chain uses TRBV14 and TRBJ2-5, with 7 bases identical to TRBD2. CDR3 length: 15 amino acids. The J segment lost 5 bases and the V segment lost 4 bases, leaving 10 bases of the junction unmatched. Germline loops: CDR1 SGHDN, CDR2 FVKESK. Looking up the rest from reference TRBV14 and TRBJ2-5 gives the full variable domain: EAGVTQFPSHSVIEKGQTVTLRCDPISGHDNLYWYRRVMGKEIKFLLHFVKESKQDESGMPNNRFLAERTGGTYSTLKVQPAELEDSGVYFCASSLVRDYRETQYFGPGTRLLVL.

V is TRBV18 and J is TRBJ2-7; tentative D call: TRBD1 (5 bases). The CDR3 runs to 15 residues. Germline V CDR1 and CDR2: KGHSH, LQKENI. V lost 2 bases and J 3 bases, leaving 14 bases between the germline ends. CDR3 DNA sequence: TGTGCCAGCTCACCAGGGCAGCAGGGTGGCTACGAGCAGTACTTC. Translation: CASSPGQQGGYEQYF.

The DNA of the CDR3 is TGTGCCAGCAGCTTAAACTCTAACACTGAAGCTTTCTTT. Translated, it gives CASSLNSNTEAFF. J is TRBJ1-1 and V is TRBV7-2, with D unclear. The V end was cut by 2 bases, the J end by 2 bases, with 6 bases between. The CDR3 contains 13 residues. Germline V gives CDR1 SGHTA, CDR2 FQGNSA.

This chain uses TRBV10-3 with TRBJ2-5; 10 bases are a match to TRBD1. Germline V CDR1 and CDR2: ENHRY, SYGVKD. V lost 0 bases, J lost 0 bases, and 4 bases stayed unmatched. This CDR3 is built from 17 residues. The CDR3 here is CAISESPGQGYQETQYF. DNA for the CDR3: TGTGCCATCAGTGAGTCCCCGGGACAGGGGTACCAAGAGACCCAGTACTTC.

CDR3 residues: CASSQDGVRGNEQFF. DNA for the CDR3: TGCGCCAGCAGCCAAGACGGGGTGAGGGGGAATGAGCAGTTCTTC. This sequence joins TRBV4-1 and TRBJ2-1; the D gene is possibly TRBD1 (6 bases). Trimming pared 0 bases from V and 7 bases from J, leaving 13 bases between. CDR3 size: 15 residues. Germline values: CDR1 MGHRA, CDR2 YSYEKL.

The chain is built from TRBV12-2 and TRBJ2-5; the tabulated D call, TRBD2, remains unverified against the DNA. TRBV12-2 is a known pseudogene. The CDR3 extends over 19 amino acids. The CDR3 DNA sequence: TGTGCAAGTCGCTTAGTTGCAGGAACGAATCGGGAGAAGGGGAAGACCCAGTACTTC. It encodes CASRLVAGTNREKGKTQYF.

The V and J genes are TRBV27 and TRBJ2-7; 7 bases line up with TRBD2. The ends lost 5 bases at V and 4 bases at J; junction bases unmatched: 17. CDR3 length: 17 amino acids. Germline CDR1 is MNHEY and CDR2 is SMNVEV (reference sequence). CDR3 DNA: TGTGCCAGCAGTGCTCTGGGAGCGGGGATGAGTTTGTACGAGCAGTACTTC. Translated, it gives CASSALGAGMSLYEQYF.

A single count supports this clone. This may be a read error: a much more frequent sequence differs by one nucleotide. The chain employs TRBV27 and TRBJ1-2; 8 nucleotides agree with TRBD1. The CDR3 has 14 amino acids. Germline CDR1 and CDR2: MNHEY and SMNVEV (reference sequence). The V gene end was trimmed by 6 bases and the J gene end by 2 bases; junction bases not matched to a gene: 5. The CDR3 DNA reads TGTGCCAGCAGCCCCGGACAGGGCAACTATGGCTACACCTTC. This sequence encodes CASSPGQGNYGYTF.

The rearrangement uses TRBV20-1 and TRBJ2-7; perhaps TRBD2 as D (7 bases). CDR1 and CDR2 (germline): DFQATT, SNEGSKA (reference sequence). The V and J ends lost 6 bases and 11 bases respectively, with 17 bases between them. This CDR3 contains 11 residues. The CDR3: CSALGGDGKYF. CDR3 DNA sequence: TGCAGTGCCCTAGGGGGGGATGGAAAGTACTTC.

The chain uses TRBV4-3 and TRBJ1-2; D unclear. The germline V and J ends were trimmed by 0 bases and 6 bases, with 14 bases remaining between them. Germline loops: CDR1 LGHNA, CDR2 YSLEER. The CDR3 consists of 15 residues. The CDR3 is CASSQEGLGLNGYTF. CDR3 coding DNA: TGCGCCAGCAGCCAAGAAGGTTTGGGTCTTAATGGCTACACCTTC.

The chain employs TRBV10-3 and TRBJ2-3, with 11 bases fitting TRBD1. The CDR3 covers 17 residues. CDR1 ENHRY and CDR2 SYGVKD come from the germline V gene. V lost 4 bases to trimming and J lost 3 bases; unmatched junction nucleotides: 9. The CDR3 nucleotides are TGTGCCATCAGTGGGGCCGGGACAGGGGGTAGGACAGATACGCAGTATTTT. It translates to CAISGAGTGGRTDTQYF.

The chain carries TRBV2 and TRBJ1-5; TRBD1 aligns across 8 bases. The CDR3 loop spans 13 amino acids. Looked up from germline, CDR1 is SNHLY and CDR2 is FYNNEI. Trimming at V came to 7 bases and at J to 4 bases, leaving 3 bases not matched to a gene. In DNA, the CDR3 is TGTGCCAGCATCGGACAGGGTAATCAGCCCCAGCATTTT. This sequence encodes CASIGQGNQPQHF.

This clone was detected ten times or more. The chain joins TRBV6-1 to TRBJ1-5, with a weak D call TRBD1 (5 bases). V was trimmed by 5 bases and J by 0 bases, leaving 11 bases between them. The germline gives CDR1 MNHNS, CDR2 SASEGT. This CDR3 comprises 15 residues. CDR3 coding DNA: TGTGCCAGCAGTACCGACAGTGGTAGCAATCAGCCCCAGCATTTT. As protein: CASSTDSGSNQPQHF.

The chain carries TRBV18 and TRBJ2-5, with D unclear. CDR1 and CDR2 from the germline V gene are KGHSH and LQKENI. V shed 3 bases and J shed 5 bases, with 13 bases lying between them. The CDR3 is 14 amino acids. CDR3 sequence (DNA): TGTGCCAGCTCACCCAGCCGGGTCGGGGAGACCCAGTACTTC. Amino acids: CASSPSRVGETQYF.

The chain uses TRBV29-1 and TRBJ2-2; 7 bases agree with TRBD2. V was clipped by 6 bases and J by 2 bases; unmatched bases: 3. From germline, CDR1 is SQVTM and CDR2 ANQGSEA. The CDR3 consists of 13 residues. For the CDR3, the DNA is TGCAGCGTACGAGCGGGAAACACCGGGGAGCTGTTTTTT. Protein: CSVRAGNTGELFF.

This chain joins TRBV29-1 and TRBJ2-7; TRBD1 matches 7 bases. The trim removed 7 bases at V and 6 bases at J, leaving 6 bases unmatched. CDR1 and CDR2 from the germline V gene are SQVTM and ANQGSEA. The CDR3 sequence is 11 residues long. The CDR3 reads CSGQGVGEQYF. The CDR3 DNA sequence: TGCAGCGGACAGGGAGTCGGCGAGCAGTACTTC.

The chain couples TRBV29-1 to TRBJ1-4, with TRBD1 identical over 7 bases. CDR3 size: 15 residues. The J segment lost 4 bases and the V segment lost 5 bases, leaving 10 bases of the junction unmatched. Looked up from germline, CDR1 is SQVTM and CDR2 is ANQGSEA. The CDR3 DNA follows: TGCAGCGTTAAACAGGGAGGGGGCCATAATGAAAAACTGTTTTTT. It is translated as CSVKQGGGHNEKLFF.

The rearrangement joins TRBV6-1 to TRBJ1-4, with D tentatively TRBD1 (5 bases). The CDR3 has 15 residues. V was trimmed by 6 bases and J by 0 bases, leaving 11 bases between them. Germline-derived CDR1 and CDR2 are MNHNS and SASEGT. The CDR3 here is CASRGAQATNEKLFF. For the CDR3, the DNA is TGTGCCAGCAGGGGAGCACAGGCAACTAATGAAAAACTGTTTTTT.

Details on this clone: This likely traces to a read error, being one base from a far larger clone. This sequence joins TRBV6-5 and TRBJ1-1; D is ambiguous. CDR1 is MNHEY, CDR2 SVGAGI, per germline. This CDR3 has 13 amino acids. V lost 2 bases and J lost 1, with 5 bases in between. The CDR3 loop reads CASSYTENTEAFF. CDR3 nucleotides: TGTGCCAGCAGTTACACGGAGAACACTGAAGCTTTCTTT.

Concerning this clone: This same CDR3 is encoded by further DNA sequences in the sample. The chain joins TRBV27 to TRBJ2-5; D unclear. Germline V gene data show CDR1 as MNHEY and CDR2 as SMNVEV (reference sequence). This CDR3 has 11 residues. Deletions cut 2 bases from V and 7 bases from J, with 5 bases between. CDR3 DNA: TGTGCCAGCAGTTTAAGAGGGACCCAGTACTTC. Residues: CASSLRGTQYF.

The chain recombines TRBV18 with TRBJ1-5, with TRBD1 matching over 11 bases. V gave up 4 bases and J gave up 1 base; unmatched junction bases: 0. Germline values: CDR1 KGHSH, CDR2 LQKENI. The length of the CDR3 is 15 residues. CDR3 nucleotide sequence: TGTGCCAGCTCACGGGACAGGGGGAGCAATCAGCCCCAGCATTTT. Amino acid sequence: CASSRDRGSNQPQHF.

This clone was recorded once. The chain uses TRBV18 and TRBJ2-7; D may be TRBD1 or TRBD2 (5 bases each). The CDR3 is 14 amino acids. V shed 3 bases and J shed 0 bases, with 9 bases lying between them. Germline V gene sequence: CDR1 KGHSH, CDR2 LQKENI. This chain's CDR3 is CASSPTGTSYEQYF. The DNA of the CDR3 is TGTGCCAGCTCACCTACCGGGACCTCCTACGAGCAGTACTTC.

The chain links TRBV18 to TRBJ1-2; maybe TRBD1 (5 bases). The CDR3 is made up of 16 amino acids. In germline, CDR1 is KGHSH, CDR2 LQKENI. V lost 1 base to trimming and J lost 7 bases, with 19 bases between them. CDR3 sequence: CASSPRKGAAGGGYTF. The CDR3 DNA follows: TGTGCCAGCTCACCACGCAAAGGGGCGGCAGGCGGTGGCTACACCTTC.